These T cell receptor beta chains were read from a single sample in a study of T-cell memory formation after mild COVID-19. TCRdb re-called the 5' RACE reads with MiXCR, one entry per CDR3 protein. The table records about 610,000 distinct CDR3 sequences, around 15% of them present only once. Sequencing input: PBMCs or a T cell subset sorted from them (not recorded which). The receptors stem from an adult woman who had mild COVID-19 (a few samples of this study predate the infection). Cell type and time point are not known. The CDR3 runs from the conserved cysteine through the conserved F or W. The D gene is left open where the match is weak. A row's size may be missing; if present it is once, few, many or a size class.

>TRBV5-1|TRBD1|TRBJ1-1|few
TGCGCCAGCAGCAGGGGACAGGGGATTAATGAAGCTTTCTTT
CASSRGQGINEAFF
>TRBV18|NA|TRBJ2-3|few
TGTGCCAGCTCACCTGGGCTACCAGGTAGCACAGATACGCAGTATTTT
CASSPGLPGSTDTQYF
>TRBV7-9|TRBD1|TRBJ2-1|few
TGTGCCAGCAGCCCCCGGCAGGGGGCGGTTTCCTACAATGAGCAGTTCTTC
CASSPRQGAVSYNEQFF
>TRBV29-1|NA|TRBJ2-5|few
TGCAGCGTTGGGGGCAGTCATCAAGAGACCCAGTACTTC
CSVGGSHQETQYF
>TRBV5-1|TRBD1|TRBJ1-5|many
TGCGCCAGCAGCCCGGGACAGTATAGCAATCAGCCCCAGCATTTT
CASSPGQYSNQPQHF
>TRBV12-3/TRBV12-4|NA|TRBJ1-1|few
TGTGCCAGCAGTTTCGGACTTCTCACTGAAGCTTTCTTT
CASSFGLLTEAFF
>TRBV6-5|NA|TRBJ2-1|NA
TGTGCCAGCAACTTCCCTGGGGGGCATGAGCAGTTCTTC
CASNFPGGHEQFF
>TRBV5-1|NA|TRBJ2-6|NA
TGCGCCAGCAGCTTTGATACAGGGACGGGGGCCAACGTCCTGACTTTC
CASSFDTGTGANVLTF
>TRBV5-1|TRBD2|TRBJ2-7|NA
TGCGCCAGCAGCCCCCGGACTAGCGGCCGCGAGCAGTACTTC
CASSPRTSGREQYF
>TRBV12-3/TRBV12-4|TRBD1|TRBJ2-2|many
TGTGCCAGCAGCAGGGACAGGGGTTACACCGGGGAGCTGTTTTTT
CASSRDRGYTGELFF
>TRBV19|NA|TRBJ1-5|NA
TGTGCCAGTAGGAGAGGGGATAGCAATCAGCCCCAGCATTTT
CASRRGDSNQPQHF
>TRBV20-1|NA|TRBJ1-5|NA
TGCAGTGCTAGAGAGGGCCGGAATAGCAATCAGCCCCAGCATTTT
CSAREGRNSNQPQHF
>TRBV5-5|NA|TRBJ1-2|few
TGTGCCAGCAGCTTTCGAACGGGCTACACCTTC
CASSFRTGYTF
>TRBV12-3/TRBV12-4|NA|TRBJ2-5|few
TGTGCCAGCAGTTTAGCGGAATCGGCGGGGTCTGAGACCCAGTACTTC
CASSLAESAGSETQYF
>TRBV12-3/TRBV12-4|TRBD1|TRBJ1-2|many
TGTGCCAGCAGCCCAGCTAGGGGGCGAGGGAATGGCTACACCTTC
CASSPARGRGNGYTF
>TRBV5-1|NA|TRBJ2-5|NA
TGCGCCAGCATCCTCGCTGGGACCCAGTACTTC
CASILAGTQYF
>TRBV12-3/TRBV12-4|NA|TRBJ1-1|NA
TGTGCCAGCGGAAAGCGTTGGGCTTTCTTT
CASGKRWAFF
>TRBV29-1|NA|TRBJ2-7|few
TGCAGCGTTGAAGTGGAAGCTGTGGGGGACGAGCAGTACTTC
CSVEVEAVGDEQYF
>TRBV19|NA|TRBJ1-1|NA
TGTGCCAGTAGTCCCCAGGGCGGTAGGCAACGGGGGACTGAAGCTTTCTTT
CASSPQGGRQRGTEAFF
>TRBV2|NA|TRBJ2-7|few
TGTGCCAGCACAGGGGAGGGCTACGAGCAGTACTTC
CASTGEGYEQYF
>TRBV11-2|TRBD1|TRBJ2-7|few
TGTGCCAGCAGCCCGGTAAGGACAGGGGGCGGCGAGCAGTACTTC
CASSPVRTGGGEQYF
>TRBV12-3/TRBV12-4|TRBD1|TRBJ2-2|NA
TGTGCCAGCGCGGGGACAGGGGGCGATTCTGAGGCCGGGGAGCTGTTTTTT
CASAGTGGDSEAGELFF
>TRBV24-1|TRBD2|TRBJ2-2|many
TGTGCCACCAGTGATTTGCGGTCAGCGGGAGTAGGCACCGGGGAGCTGTTTTTT
CATSDLRSAGVGTGELFF
>TRBV2|TRBD2|TRBJ2-1|NA
TGTGCCAGCACCCAGCGGGGCCCCTACAATGAGCAGTTCTTC
CASTQRGPYNEQFF
>TRBV20-1|TRBD2|TRBJ2-3|NA
TGCAGTGCGTTAGCGGGAGGGAGCCCCACTAGCACAGATACGCAGTATTTT
CSALAGGSPTSTDTQYF
>TRBV5-6|TRBD1|TRBJ2-1|NA
TGTGCCAGCAGCTTGGCAGGGGGCACAGACAATGAGCAGTTCTTC
CASSLAGGTDNEQFF
>TRBV29-1|TRBD1|TRBJ2-3|NA
TGCAGCGCCAGAGGGACAGGGGGCACAGATACGCAGTATTTT
CSARGTGGTDTQYF
>TRBV4-3|NA|TRBJ2-1|many
TGCGCCAGCAGCCAAGGGACTTTACTTACGCAGTTCTTC
CASSQGTLLTQFF
>TRBV4-1|NA|TRBJ2-1|once
TGCGCCAGCAGCCAAGGCCCGGCGGCGGTTGAGCAGTTCTTC
CASSQGPAAVEQFF
>TRBV7-6|NA|TRBJ2-1|NA
TGTGCCAGCACCGTCTGGCAGGGTTCATACAATGAGCAGTTCTTC
CASTVWQGSYNEQFF
>TRBV7-9|TRBD2|TRBJ2-1|NA
TGTGCCAGCAGCTTAGCTAGCGGGGGTTCCTACAATGAGCAGTTCTTC
CASSLASGGSYNEQFF
>TRBV5-5|NA|TRBJ2-7|NA
TGTGCCAGCAGCTTGGCCCCAGGGGTAGGGGACGAGCAGTACTTC
CASSLAPGVGDEQYF
>TRBV11-2|NA|TRBJ2-7|NA
TGTGCCAGCAGCTTAGATGGAGCTAGGGGGGACGAGCAGTACTTC
CASSLDGARGDEQYF
>TRBV27|TRBD1|TRBJ2-2|NA
TGTGCCAGCAGTTTAGCGCAGGGGGCGCAAGGCGGGGAGCTGTTTTTT
CASSLAQGAQGGELFF
>TRBV6-6|NA|TRBJ1-6|NA
TGTGCCAGCAGTTACTCGAGACAGAATTCACCCCTCCACTTT
CASSYSRQNSPLHF